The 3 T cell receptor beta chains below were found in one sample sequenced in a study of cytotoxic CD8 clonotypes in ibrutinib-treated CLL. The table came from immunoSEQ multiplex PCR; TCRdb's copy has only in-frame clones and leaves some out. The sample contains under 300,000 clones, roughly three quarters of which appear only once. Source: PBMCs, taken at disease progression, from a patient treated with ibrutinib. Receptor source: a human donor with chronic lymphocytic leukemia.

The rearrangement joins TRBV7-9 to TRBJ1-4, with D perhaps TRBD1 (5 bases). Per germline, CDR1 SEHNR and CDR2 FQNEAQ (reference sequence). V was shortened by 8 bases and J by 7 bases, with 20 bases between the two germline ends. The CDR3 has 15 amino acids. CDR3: CASGKWAREGEKLFF. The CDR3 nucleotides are TGTGCCAGCGGGAAATGGGCCAGGGAGGGTGAAAAACTGTTTTTT. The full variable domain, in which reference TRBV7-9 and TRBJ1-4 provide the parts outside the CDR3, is DTGVSQNPRHKITKRGQNVTFRCDPISEHNRLYWYRQTLGQGPEFLTYFQNEAQLEKSRLLSDRFSAERPKGSFSTLEIQRTEQGDSAMYLCASGKWAREGEKLFFGSGTQLSVL.

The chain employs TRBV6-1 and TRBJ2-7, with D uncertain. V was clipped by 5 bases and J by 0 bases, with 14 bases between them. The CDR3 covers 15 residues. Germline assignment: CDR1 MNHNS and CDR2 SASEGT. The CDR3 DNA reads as TGTGCCAGCAGTCCTTGGGATCGGAGCTCCTACGAGCAGTACTTC. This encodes CASSPWDRSSYEQYF.

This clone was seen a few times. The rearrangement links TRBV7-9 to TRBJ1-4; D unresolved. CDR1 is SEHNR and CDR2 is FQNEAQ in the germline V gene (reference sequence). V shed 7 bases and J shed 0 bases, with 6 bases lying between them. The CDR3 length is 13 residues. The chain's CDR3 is CASNGATNEKLFF. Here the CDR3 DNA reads TGTGCCAGCAACGGAGCAACTAATGAAAAACTGTTTTTT.